The rows below give T cell receptor beta chains drawn from one sample of a study of blood T cell repertoires in COVID-19. TCRdb keeps only in-frame clones here, not all; method: immunoSEQ multiplex PCR. Of around 150,000 clones in the sample, roughly 93% were seen once. The sequenced sample consisted of peripheral blood. Receptors originate from a woman in her fifties or sixties with acute or convalescent COVID-19. The CDR3 runs from the conserved cysteine through the conserved F or W. The D gene is left open where the match is weak. Clone size, where shown, is once, few, many, or a class for clones that have expanded.

V gene	D gene	clone size	J gene	CDR3 DNA	CDR3 protein
TRBV4-3	TRBD2	.	TRBJ2-5	TGCGCCAGCAGCCCTTGGGCGGGAGCTCTTCCCCAGTACTTC	CASSPWAGALPQYF
TRBV9	.	once	TRBJ1-3	TGTGCCAGCAGCGTACGGTATGAGACTGGAAACACCATATATTTT	CASSVRYETGNTIYF
TRBV30	.	.	TRBJ1-1	TGTGCCCTTTCGGGGGGCAAGGTAGTGAACACTGAAGCTTTCTTT	CALSGGKVVNTEAFF
TRBV12-3/TRBV12-4	.	.	TRBJ2-1	TGTGCCAGCAGTTTAGACATCCCAGATGAGCAGTTCTTC	CASSLDIPDEQFF
TRBV15	TRBD2	.	TRBJ2-3	TGTGCCACCAAGAGGGGCGGGAGCGGCACAGATACGCAGTATTTT	CATKRGGSGTDTQYF
TRBV3-1/TRBV3-2	.	once	TRBJ2-7	TGTGCCAGCAGCCACCTAAACTACGAGCAGTACTTC	CASSHLNYEQYF
TRBV9	.	.	TRBJ2-3	TGTGCCAGCAGCGTAGATTATGGGGGCAGACTCACAGATACGCAGTATTTT	CASSVDYGGRLTDTQYF
TRBV28	TRBD2	.	TRBJ2-1	TGTGCCAGCAGTTTATGGACTAGCAAAAGGAACAATGAGCAGTTCTTC	CASSLWTSKRNNEQFF
TRBV6-5	TRBD1	.	TRBJ1-1	TGTGCCAGCAGTTCGGACAGGGCGAACACTGAAGCTTTCTTT	CASSSDRANTEAFF
TRBV15	TRBD1	few	TRBJ1-3	TGTGCCACCAGCAGAGACCCCCTGGGACAGGTAGTAGACACCATATATTTT	CATSRDPLGQVVDTIYF